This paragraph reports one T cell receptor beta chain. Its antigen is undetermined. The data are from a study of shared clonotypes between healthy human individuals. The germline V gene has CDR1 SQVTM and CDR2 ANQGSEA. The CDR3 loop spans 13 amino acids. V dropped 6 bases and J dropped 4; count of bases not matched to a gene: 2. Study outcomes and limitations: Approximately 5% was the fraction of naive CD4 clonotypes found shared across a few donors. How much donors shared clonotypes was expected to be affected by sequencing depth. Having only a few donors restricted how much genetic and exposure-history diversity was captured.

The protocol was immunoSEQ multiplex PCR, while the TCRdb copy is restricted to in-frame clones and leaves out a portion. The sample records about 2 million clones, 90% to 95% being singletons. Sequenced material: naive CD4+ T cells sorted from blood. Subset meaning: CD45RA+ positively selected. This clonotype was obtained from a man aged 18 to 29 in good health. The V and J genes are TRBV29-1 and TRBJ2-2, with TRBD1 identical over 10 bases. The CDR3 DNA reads TGCAGCGTAAGGACAGGGGGCACCGGGGAGCTGTTTTTT. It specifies CSVRTGGTGELFF.